The T cell receptor (beta chain) under discussion was sequenced for a study of blood T cells in healthy people across ages. The study, taken as a whole, reports: Because donor CMV status was unknown, expanded clonotype changes were possibly confounded. What prevented conclusive comparison of naive and antigen-experienced cells was that PBMCs were unsorted.

The germline V gene encodes CDR1 SGHVS and CDR2 FQNEAQ. The CDR3 is 16 residues long. As to this clonotype: The antigen remains undetermined.

Using a J-beta primer mix together with a sample-barcoded 5' primer, a second PCR was run for 7 to 11 cycles. TCRdb reprocessed the 5' RACE reads with MiXCR, giving one entry per CDR3 protein. There are roughly 1,800,000 distinct CDR3 sequences in the sample; around half occur only once, and 2.1% lies in the top ten. This receptor was obtained from a woman between 35 and 50 years old in good health. Material: blood. The chain combines TRBV7-8 with TRBJ2-7; no clear D. The better agreement between TRBJ2-5 and the DNA end casts doubt on the J call. CDR3 DNA: TGTGCCAGCAGCTTAGAGGGTTGGCATTTCCCAGAGACCCAGTACTTC. Residues: CASSLEGWHFPETQYF.